The 8 T cell receptor beta chains in this list originate from one sample, sequenced in a study of shared clonotypes between healthy human individuals. Sequencing used immunoSEQ multiplex PCR; TCRdb keeps in-frame clones, though not all of them. The repertoire includes under 1,900,000 clones, approximately 98.5% of them detected once, and about 0.35% sits in the top ten. What was sequenced was naive CD4+ T cells sorted from blood. The subset denotes: CD45RA+ positively selected. All receptors come from a man aged 30-40 years in good health.

The rearrangement links TRBV27 to TRBJ2-7; 11 nucleotides align to TRBD1. Trimming at V came to 6 bases and at J to 4 bases, leaving 8 bases not matched to a gene. CDR3 length: 15 amino acids. The V gene's germline CDR1 is MNHEY and CDR2 SMNVEV (reference sequence). DNA of the CDR3: TGTGCCAGCAGGAACCCCGGGACAGGGGGTTACGAGCAGTACTTC. Encoded protein: CASRNPGTGGYEQYF.

V and J are TRBV6-6 and TRBJ2-5; D tentatively fits TRBD1 or TRBD2 (5 bases each). Germline V gives CDR1 MNHNY, CDR2 SVGAGI (reference sequence). This CDR3 has 16 amino acids. Trimming cost V 4 bases and J 1 base, with 16 bases left between them. CDR3 loop: CASSLIPGRLQETQYF. The DNA of the CDR3 is TGTGCCAGCAGTTTGATTCCGGGACGCCTCCAAGAGACCCAGTACTTC.

This clone was counted once. The J gene is TRBJ2-1, the V gene TRBV5-5; 9 nucleotides align to TRBD2. Trimming cost V 4 bases and J 3 bases; bases outside gene matches: 11. Germline V gene lookup returns CDR1 SGHKS and CDR2 YYEKEE (reference sequence). This CDR3 is built from 17 residues. The CDR3 DNA reads as TGTGCCAGCAGCCAAAATAGCGGGAGCGGGAACTACAATGAGCAGTTCTTC. It translates to CASSQNSGSGNYNEQFF.

The chain is built from TRBV7-3 and TRBJ2-1; D is unclear. This CDR3 contains 14 residues. Germline values: CDR1 SGHTA, CDR2 FQGTGA. The germline V and J ends were trimmed by 5 bases and 6 bases, with 14 bases remaining between them. CDR3 DNA: TGTGCCAGCAGCGCTTACGGGCTAGGCAATGAGCAGTTCTTC. Amino acids: CASSAYGLGNEQFF.

V gene TRBV23-1 combines with J gene TRBJ2-7; D is perhaps TRBD2 (5 bases). TRBV23-1 is an ORF; its function is uncertain. CDR3 size: 15 residues. Trimming cost V 4 bases and J 3 bases, with 16 bases left between them. CDR3 in amino acids: CASSLEEKVVYEQYF. The CDR3 DNA reads TGCGCCAGCAGTCTGGAGGAAAAGGTGGTCTACGAGCAGTACTTC.

The chain has TRBV5-1 and TRBJ2-7, with 11 nucleotides matching TRBD2. CDR3 length: 17 amino acids. Germline values: CDR1 SGHRS, CDR2 YFSETQ. With V trimmed by 4 bases and J by 6 bases, 15 bases remained unmatched. CDR3 in amino acids: CASSPLAGGPFTTEQYF. CDR3 nucleotides: TGCGCCAGCAGCCCCTTAGCGGGAGGGCCTTTTACTACCGAGCAGTACTTC.

The rearrangement uses TRBV19 and TRBJ1-3, with a tentative D call TRBD1 (6 bases). Trimming cost V 7 bases and J 0 bases, with 13 bases left between them. This CDR3 comprises 15 residues. CDR1 is LNHDA, CDR2 SQIVND, per germline (reference sequence). The CDR3 DNA sequence: TGTGCCAGTACCTCCGGGGGGCACTCTGGAAACACCATATATTTT. It is translated as CASTSGGHSGNTIYF. The full variable domain, with the rest looked up from reference TRBV19 and TRBJ1-3, is DGGITQSPKYLFRKEGQNVTLSCEQNLNHDAMYWYRQDPGQGLRLIYYSQIVNDFQKGDIAEGYSVSREKKESFPLTVTSAQKNPTAFYLCASTSGGHSGNTIYFGEGSWLTVV.

The chain is built from TRBV21-1 and TRBJ2-3; whether TRBD2, the table's D call, matches the DNA was not checked. TRBV21-1 is a pseudogene. The CDR3 is 18 amino acids. In DNA, the CDR3 is TGTGCCAGCAGCAAGGGACTAGCGGGAGTTAGCGGCACAGATACGCAGTATTTT. Residues: CASSKGLAGVSGTDTQYF.